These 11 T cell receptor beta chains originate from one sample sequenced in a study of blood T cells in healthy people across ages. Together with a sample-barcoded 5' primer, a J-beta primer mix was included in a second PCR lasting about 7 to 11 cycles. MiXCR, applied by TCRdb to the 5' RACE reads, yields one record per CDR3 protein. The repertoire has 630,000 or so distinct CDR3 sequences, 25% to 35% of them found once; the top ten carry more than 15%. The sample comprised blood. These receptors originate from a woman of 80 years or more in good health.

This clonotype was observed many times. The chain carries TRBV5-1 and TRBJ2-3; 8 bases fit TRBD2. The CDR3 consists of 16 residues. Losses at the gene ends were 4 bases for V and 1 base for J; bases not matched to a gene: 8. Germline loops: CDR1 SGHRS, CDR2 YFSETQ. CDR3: CASSPQFGGGTDTQYF. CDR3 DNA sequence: TGCGCCAGCAGCCCTCAATTCGGGGGGGGCACAGATACGCAGTATTTT.

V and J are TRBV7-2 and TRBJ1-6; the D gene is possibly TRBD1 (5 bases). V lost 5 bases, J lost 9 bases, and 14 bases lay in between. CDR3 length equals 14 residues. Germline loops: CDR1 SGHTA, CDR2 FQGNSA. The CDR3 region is CASSQAAGGSPLHF. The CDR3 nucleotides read TGTGCCAGCAGCCAAGCCGCGGGGGGTTCACCCCTCCACTTT. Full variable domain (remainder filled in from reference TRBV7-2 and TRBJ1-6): GAGVSQSPSNKVTEKGKDVELRCDPISGHTALYWYRQSLGQGLEFLIYFQGNSAPDKSGLPSDRFSAERTGGSVSTLTIQRTQQEDSAVYLCASSQAAGGSPLHFGNGTRLTVT.

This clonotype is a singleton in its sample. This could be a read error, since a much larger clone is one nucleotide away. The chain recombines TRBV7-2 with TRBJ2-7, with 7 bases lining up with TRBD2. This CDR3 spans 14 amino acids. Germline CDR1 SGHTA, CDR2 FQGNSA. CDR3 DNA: TGTGCCTGCAGCAATCGCGGGAGCCCCTACGAGCAGTACTTC. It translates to CACSNRGSPYEQYF.

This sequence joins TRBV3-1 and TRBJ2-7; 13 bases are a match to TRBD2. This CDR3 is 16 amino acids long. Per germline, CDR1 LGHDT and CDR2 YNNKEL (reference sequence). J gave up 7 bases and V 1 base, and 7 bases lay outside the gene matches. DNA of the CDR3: TGTGCCAGCAGCCAAGCACTAGCGGGGGGGAACAATGAGCAGTACTTC. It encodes CASSQALAGGNNEQYF.

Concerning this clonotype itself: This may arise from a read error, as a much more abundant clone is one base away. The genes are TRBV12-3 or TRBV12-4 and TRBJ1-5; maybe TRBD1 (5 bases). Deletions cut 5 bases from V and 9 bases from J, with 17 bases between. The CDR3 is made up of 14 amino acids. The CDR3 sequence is CASSVGLGAGPQHF. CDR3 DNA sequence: TGTGCCAGCAGTGTGGGACTGGGAGCGGGGCCCCAGCATTTT.

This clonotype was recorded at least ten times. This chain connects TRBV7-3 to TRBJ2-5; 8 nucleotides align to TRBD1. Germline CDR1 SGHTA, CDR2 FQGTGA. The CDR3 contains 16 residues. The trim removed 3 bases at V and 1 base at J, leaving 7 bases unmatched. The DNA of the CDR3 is TGTGCCAGCAGCTTGCCCGGGACAGGAGGCCAAGAGACCCAGTACTTC. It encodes CASSLPGTGGQETQYF.

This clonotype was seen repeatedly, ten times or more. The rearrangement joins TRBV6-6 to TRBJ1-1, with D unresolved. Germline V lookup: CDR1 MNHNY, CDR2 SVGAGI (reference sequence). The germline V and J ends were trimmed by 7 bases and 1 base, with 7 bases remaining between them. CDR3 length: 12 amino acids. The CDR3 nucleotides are TGTGCCAGCAAAGGTCCGAACACTGAAGCTTTCTTT. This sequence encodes CASKGPNTEAFF.

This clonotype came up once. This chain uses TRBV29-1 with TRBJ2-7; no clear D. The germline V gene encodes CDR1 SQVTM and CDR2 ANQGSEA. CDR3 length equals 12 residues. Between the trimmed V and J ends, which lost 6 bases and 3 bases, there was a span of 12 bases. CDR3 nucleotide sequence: TGCAGCGTGAACGGGCAGAACTACGAGCAGTACTTC. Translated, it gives CSVNGQNYEQYF.

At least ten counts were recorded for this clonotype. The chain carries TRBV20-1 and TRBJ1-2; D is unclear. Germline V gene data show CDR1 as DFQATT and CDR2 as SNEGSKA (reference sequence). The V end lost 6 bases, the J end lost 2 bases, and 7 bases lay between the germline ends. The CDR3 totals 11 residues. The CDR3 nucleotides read TGCAGTGCCCTAATAAACTATGGCTACACCTTC. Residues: CSALINYGYTF.

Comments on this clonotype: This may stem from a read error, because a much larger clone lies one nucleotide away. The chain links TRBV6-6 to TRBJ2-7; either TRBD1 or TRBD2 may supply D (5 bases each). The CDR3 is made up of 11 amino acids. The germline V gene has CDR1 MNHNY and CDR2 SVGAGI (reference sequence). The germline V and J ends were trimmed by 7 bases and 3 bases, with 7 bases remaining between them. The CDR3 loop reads CASKGRYEQYF. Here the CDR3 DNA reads TGTGCCAGCAAGGGACGCTACGAGCAGTACTTC.

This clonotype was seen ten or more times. The CDR3 DNA reads as TGCAGTGCTAGAGAGGACAGGTCCTACGAGCAGTACTTC. As protein: CSAREDRSYEQYF. V is TRBV20-1 and J is TRBJ2-7; 7 bases agree with TRBD1. With V trimmed by 0 bases and J by 1 base, 0 bases remained unmatched. CDR1 and CDR2 (germline): DFQATT, SNEGSKA (reference sequence). The CDR3 has 13 amino acids.